These 19 T cell receptor beta chains were all obtained from the same sample, sequenced in a study of T cell responses to AZD1222 COVID-19 vaccine. Some clones are missing from TCRdb's copy, which holds only in-frame ones; the method was immunoSEQ multiplex PCR. This table has around 270,000 clones, almost 95% appearing once. This specimen was peripheral blood, taken 28 days after the second AZD1222 dose. These receptors were obtained from an adult who received the AZD1222 COVID-19 vaccine.

The chain links TRBV4-1 to TRBJ2-3; 7 bases fit TRBD2. The CDR3 covers 15 residues. CDR1 and CDR2 (germline): MGHRA, YSYEKL. Unmatched junction bases numbered 7, after V lost 3 bases and J lost 4 bases. The CDR3 is CASSQGTSEADTQYF. Here the CDR3 DNA reads TGCGCCAGCAGCCAGGGTACTAGCGAGGCAGATACGCAGTATTTT.

This chain uses TRBV7-9 with TRBJ2-1; D call uncertain. The CDR3 totals 13 residues. V was shortened by 1 base and J by 4 bases, with 5 bases between the two germline ends. Germline V gene lookup returns CDR1 SEHNR and CDR2 FQNEAQ (reference sequence). CDR3 bases: TGTGCCAGCAGCTTAGGGATTTACAATGAGCAGTTCTTC. Translating it yields CASSLGIYNEQFF.

The V and J genes are TRBV11-2 and TRBJ2-7, with 7 bases aligning to TRBD2. CDR1 is SGHAT and CDR2 is FQNNGV in the germline V gene. V trimming: 5 bases; J trimming: 6 bases; junction bases outside the gene matches: 7. The CDR3 covers 13 residues. CDR3 amino acids: CASSPMGGGEQYF. In DNA, the CDR3 is TGTGCCAGCAGCCCTATGGGGGGGGGCGAGCAGTACTTC. The full variable domain, with the rest looked up from reference TRBV11-2 and TRBJ2-7, is EAGVAQSPRYKIIEKRQSVAFWCNPISGHATLYWYQQILGQGPKLLIQFQNNGVVDDSQLPKDRFSAERLKGVDSTLKIQPAKLEDSAVYLCASSPMGGGEQYFGPGTRLTVT.

V usage is TRBV27 and J usage is TRBJ1-1; possible D gene TRBD1, 6 bases. Trimming removed 4 bases at V and 11 bases at J, with 17 bases between. Per germline, CDR1 MNHEY and CDR2 SMNVEV (reference sequence). The CDR3 sequence is 13 residues long. CDR3 DNA: TGTGCCAGCAGTTGGGGGCCGGTCGGGAGGGCTTTCTTT. Its translation is CASSWGPVGRAFF.

V usage is TRBV28 and J usage is TRBJ1-2; 8 bases align to TRBD1. Losses at the gene ends were 6 bases for V and 5 bases for J; bases not matched to a gene: 5. The CDR3 has 13 amino acids. Germline values: CDR1 MDHEN, CDR2 SYDVKM. The DNA of the CDR3 is TGTGCCAGCAGGCCAGGGGGCACTTATGGCTACACCTTC. Its protein product is CASRPGGTYGYTF.

The rearrangement uses TRBV2 and TRBJ2-7, with D possibly matching TRBD2 (5 bases). Trimming stripped 4 bases from V and 4 bases from J, with 14 bases between. This CDR3 contains 14 residues. The V gene's germline CDR1 is SNHLY and CDR2 FYNNEI. This CDR3 reads CASSGTGKPYEQYF. CDR3 nucleotides: TGTGCCAGCAGTGGTACGGGGAAGCCTTACGAGCAGTACTTC.

The rearrangement joins TRBV19 to TRBJ1-6; the D is unclear. The V end lost 3 bases, the J end lost 0 bases, and 15 bases lay between the germline ends. The CDR3 loop spans 18 amino acids. Germline lookup yields CDR1 LNHDA and CDR2 SQIVND (reference sequence). The CDR3 sequence: CASSITAGRSSYNSPLHF. CDR3 nucleotide sequence: TGTGCCAGTAGTATTACGGCGGGAAGGAGCTCCTATAATTCACCCCTCCACTTT.

The chain carries TRBV27 and TRBJ2-1; D gene ambiguous. CDR3 size: 15 residues. The ends were cut back, 2 bases at V and 2 bases at J, with 10 bases in the middle. CDR1 MNHEY and CDR2 SMNVEV come from the germline V gene (reference sequence). The CDR3 loop reads CASSLRSVPYNEQFF. CDR3 nucleotide sequence: TGTGCCAGCAGTTTAAGGAGCGTACCCTACAATGAGCAGTTCTTC.

The chain couples TRBV28 to TRBJ1-5, with 8 bases that match TRBD1. V trimming: 2 bases; J trimming: 11 bases; junction bases outside the gene matches: 11. Germline assignment: CDR1 MDHEN and CDR2 SYDVKM. The CDR3 runs to 15 residues. Here the CDR3 reads CASSLVGAGGRTQHF. The CDR3 nucleotides read TGTGCCAGCAGTTTAGTGGGGGCAGGGGGCAGAACCCAGCATTTT.

V gene TRBV3-1 (or the pseudogene TRBV3-2) combines with J gene TRBJ1-1; 8 bases are a match to TRBD1. From germline, CDR1 is LGHDT and CDR2 YNNKEL (reference sequence). With V trimmed by 4 bases and J by 3 bases, 4 bases remained unmatched. The CDR3 runs to 14 residues. Written as DNA, the CDR3 is TGTGCCAGCAGCCCCAGGGGGCAGGACACTGAAGCTTTCTTT. It encodes CASSPRGQDTEAFF.

The CDR3 nucleotides are TGTGCCAGCAGCTTGGGGGGCAGGACTAGCGAAGAGACCCAGTACTTC. Its translation: CASSLGGRTSEETQYF. The rearrangement uses TRBV5-4 and TRBJ2-5; 9 bases are a match to TRBD2. The CDR3 is 16 amino acids. V was pared by 0 bases and J by 3 bases, with 6 bases of the junction left unmatched. Germline V gives CDR1 SGHNT, CDR2 YYREEE (reference sequence).

This clone was observed a handful of times. V and J are TRBV19 and TRBJ1-5, with D possibly matching TRBD1 (5 bases). Trimming removed 9 bases from V and 1 base from J, with 16 bases in between. Germline-derived CDR1 and CDR2 are LNHDA and SQIVND (reference sequence). This CDR3 has 15 amino acids. The CDR3 bases are TGTGCCAGCACTCCGACGGGGGGGAGCAATCAGCCCCAGCATTTT. Its protein product is CASTPTGGSNQPQHF.

V gene TRBV28 combines with J gene TRBJ2-3, with a weak D call TRBD2 (7 bases). Trimming removed 3 bases from V and 7 bases from J, with 17 bases in between. CDR3 length: 15 amino acids. Germline CDR1 reads MDHEN; CDR2 reads SYDVKM. CDR3 sequence reads: CASSFGGGGEYTQYF. The CDR3 nucleotides read TGTGCCAGCAGTTTTGGGGGAGGGGGTGAATATACGCAGTATTTT.

The CDR3 reads CASSLRLGGTDTQYF. The CDR3 coding sequence is TGTGCCAGCTCACTGCGACTGGGTGGCACAGATACGCAGTATTTT. This chain uses TRBV18 with TRBJ2-3; D ambiguous. The V end was cut by 4 bases, the J end by 1 base, with 12 bases between. Germline CDR1 is KGHSH and CDR2 is LQKENI. The CDR3 totals 15 residues.

The rearrangement links TRBV4-1 to TRBJ1-1, with TRBD1 as a possible D gene (5 bases). Trimming removed 0 bases from V and 11 bases from J, with 13 bases in between. CDR3 length: 13 residues. Germline V lookup: CDR1 MGHRA, CDR2 YSYEKL. CDR3 sequence: CASSQEQAGWAFF. The CDR3 DNA follows: TGCGCCAGCAGCCAAGAGCAAGCAGGGTGGGCTTTCTTT.

This chain joins TRBV6-5 and TRBJ1-4, with 8 bases that match TRBD1. Germline loops: CDR1 MNHEY, CDR2 SVGAGI. The J segment lost 7 bases and the V segment lost 6 bases, leaving 10 bases of the junction unmatched. The CDR3 totals 15 residues. For the CDR3, the DNA is TGTGCCAGCAGCTCCACCGGGACAGGAGGTGAAAAACTGTTTTTT. Translation: CASSSTGTGGEKLFF.

This chain connects TRBV18 to TRBJ2-7, with 10 positions matching TRBD1. Germline assignment: CDR1 KGHSH and CDR2 LQKENI. The CDR3 length is 14 residues. The V segment lost 5 bases and the J segment 3 bases; nucleotides outside the gene matches: 4. The CDR3 DNA is TGTGCCAGCTCAACGAGGACAGGGGGCTACGAGCAGTACTTC. Its translation is CASSTRTGGYEQYF.

The V gene is TRBV5-1, the J gene TRBJ1-3, with D perhaps TRBD1 (6 bases). Germline CDR1 and CDR2: SGHRS and YFSETQ. This CDR3 region has 15 residues. Trimming stripped 1 base from V and 2 bases from J, with 10 bases between. CDR3 DNA sequence: TGCGCCAGCAGCTTGACAGGGAGCCCTGGAAACACCATATATTTT. Amino acids: CASSLTGSPGNTIYF. The whole variable domain, filled in from reference TRBV5-1 and TRBJ1-3, reads KAGVTQTPRYLIKTRGQQVTLSCSPISGHRSVSWYQQTPGQGLQFLFEYFSETQRNKGNFPGRFSGRQFSNSRSEMNVSTLELGDSALYLCASSLTGSPGNTIYFGEGSWLTVV.

The chain joins TRBV3-1 (or the pseudogene TRBV3-2) to TRBJ2-2, with TRBD2 as a possible D gene (5 bases). This CDR3 is 18 amino acids long. V shed 0 bases and J shed 1 base, with 15 bases lying between them. Germline CDR1 reads LGHDT; CDR2 reads YNNKEL (reference sequence). CDR3 loop: CASSQELGAVRNTGELFF. CDR3 bases: TGTGCCAGCAGCCAAGAGCTAGGAGCGGTGAGGAACACCGGGGAGCTGTTTTTT.